This T cell receptor beta chain was recorded in a study of CD8 T cells in ankylosing spondylitis. Whole-study results and caveats: There were earlier reports of some motif variants in reactive arthritis synovial fluid and blood. Disease-linked clones reportedly showed significant enrichment in matched ankylosing spondylitis synovial fluid. A CD8+ phenotype characterized the disease-linked clones, which were relatively rare in peripheral blood.

The TCR beta libraries were generated through quantitative 5'-RACE incorporating molecular barcodes. TCRdb independently ran MiXCR on the 5' RACE reads; one entry per CDR3 protein. The data contain about 250,000 distinct CDR3 sequences, roughly 32% of them singletons. The V gene's germline CDR1 is SQVTM and CDR2 ANQGSEA. V lost 3 bases, J lost 0 bases, and 5 bases stayed unmatched. The CDR3 covers 15 residues. On this clonotype: What it binds is unknown.

The chain links TRBV29-1 to TRBJ2-1, with 7 bases fitting TRBD2. The sample taken for sequencing was blood, either unsorted or a sorted T cell fraction (not recorded which). The source is a male donor with ankylosing spondylitis or in good health (not recorded which). CDR3 sequence: CSVDLGGGSYNEQFF. CDR3 DNA: TGCAGCGTTGACCTTGGCGGGGGCTCCTACAATGAGCAGTTCTTC.